This T cell receptor (beta chain) was identified in a study of OX40 agonist ivuxolimab in advanced cancers. In the study overall: An agonistic human IgG2 monoclonal antibody against OX40 (CD134) was given. Partial responses were achieved by three patients, of whom one had hepatocellular carcinoma and two had cutaneous melanoma.

Clones were read by immunoSEQ multiplex PCR, and TCRdb kept only the in-frame ones, dropping some. The sample shows about 86,000 clones, 87% of them seen only once. Details on this clone: Its matching antigen is unknown.

Study-level findings and limits: Expanded peripheral T cells had an undetermined antigen specificity.

The V gene's germline CDR1 is SGHTA and CDR2 FQGNSA. The CDR3 totals 15 residues. Trimming left V 4 bases short and J 7 bases short, with 17 bases between. This specimen consisted of CD4+ or CD8+ T cells sorted from blood, obtained in a trial of the OX40 agonist ivuxolimab. The receptor's source is an adult with an advanced solid tumor such as melanoma, head and neck, liver or kidney cancer. The J gene is TRBJ2-1, the V gene TRBV7-2; TRBD1 or TRBD2 may be the D gene (6 bases each). The DNA for the CDR3 is TGTGCCAGCAGCTGGGGGGCTCCTGATGGGAATGAGCAGTTCTTC. The encoded protein is CASSWGAPDGNEQFF.